These T cell receptor beta chains were read from a single sample in a study of CD8 T cells in Susac syndrome. TCRdb itself ran the immunoSEQ multiplex PCR reads through MiXCR, one entry per CDR3 protein. The sample holds around 230,000 distinct CDR3 sequences, about 96% seen once. The sequencing sample was made of CD4+ T cells from PBMCs. These receptors were taken from a human donor with multiple sclerosis. Each CDR3 is given with its conserved first and last residue. Each record gives: D gene, clone size, V gene, J gene, CDR3 protein, CDR3 DNA. The D gene is left open where the match is weak. Some rows have no size entry. The others give once, few or many, or a class for an expanded clone.

D gene: .; clone size: .; V gene: TRBV30; J gene: TRBJ2-1; CDR3 protein: CAWSPGSNNEQFF; CDR3 DNA: TGTGCCTGGAGCCCGGGATCTAACAATGAGCAGTTCTTC
D gene: .; clone size: .; V gene: TRBV29-1; J gene: TRBJ2-2; CDR3 protein: CSATGTAVPGELFF; CDR3 DNA: TGCAGCGCTACTGGGACGGCCGTGCCCGGGGAGCTGTTTTTT
D gene: .; clone size: .; V gene: TRBV23-1; J gene: TRBJ1-5; CDR3 protein: CASSHRQTFQPQHF; CDR3 DNA: TGCGCCAGCAGTCATCGGCAGACCTTTCAGCCCCAGCATTTT
D gene: .; clone size: .; V gene: TRBV29-1; J gene: TRBJ2-2; CDR3 protein: CSAEGDWPETGELFF; CDR3 DNA: TGCAGCGCTGAGGGGGACTGGCCGGAGACCGGGGAGCTGTTTTTT
D gene: TRBD2; clone size: .; V gene: TRBV4-2; J gene: TRBJ2-4; CDR3 protein: CASSQEIIAGGLGDIQYF; CDR3 DNA: TGTGCCAGCAGCCAAGAGATAATAGCGGGGGGACTAGGGGACATTCAGTACTTC
D gene: .; clone size: .; V gene: TRBV5-1; J gene: TRBJ2-6; CDR3 protein: CASSLELNSGANVLTF; CDR3 DNA: TGCGCCAGCAGCTTGGAGTTGAACTCTGGGGCCAACGTCCTGACTTTC
D gene: TRBD1; clone size: .; V gene: TRBV30; J gene: TRBJ1-1; CDR3 protein: CAWSGQGATEAFF; CDR3 DNA: TGTGCCTGGAGTGGACAGGGGGCTACTGAAGCTTTCTTT
D gene: .; clone size: .; V gene: TRBV30; J gene: TRBJ1-1; CDR3 protein: CAWSSYRNTEAFF; CDR3 DNA: TGTGCCTGGAGTTCTTACCGGAACACTGAAGCTTTCTTT
D gene: .; clone size: .; V gene: TRBV9; J gene: TRBJ2-1; CDR3 protein: CASSVFDVVTSEQFF; CDR3 DNA: TGTGCCAGCAGCGTTTTCGATGTTGTGACGAGTGAGCAGTTCTTC
D gene: .; clone size: once; V gene: TRBV24-1; J gene: TRBJ1-5; CDR3 protein: CATSDGTSKGNQPQHF; CDR3 DNA: TGTGCCACCAGTGATGGGACATCCAAGGGCAATCAGCCCCAGCATTTT
D gene: TRBD2; clone size: .; V gene: TRBV15; J gene: TRBJ2-1; CDR3 protein: CATSRDLTSFSYNEQFF; CDR3 DNA: TGTGCCACCAGCAGAGATCTGACTAGCTTTTCCTACAATGAGCAGTTCTTC
D gene: .; clone size: .; V gene: TRBV24-1; J gene: TRBJ2-7; CDR3 protein: CATSDSDRPYEQYF; CDR3 DNA: TGTGCCACCAGTGATTCGGACCGACCCTACGAGCAGTACTTC
D gene: .; clone size: .; V gene: TRBV29-1; J gene: TRBJ2-5; CDR3 protein: CSVFLMRQETQYF; CDR3 DNA: TGCAGCGTTTTCCTCATGCGGCAGGAGACCCAGTACTTC
D gene: TRBD1; clone size: .; V gene: TRBV29-1; J gene: TRBJ1-2; CDR3 protein: CSVPGQGMGYGYTF; CDR3 DNA: TGCAGCGTGCCGGGACAGGGGATGGGCTATGGCTACACCTTC
D gene: TRBD1; clone size: .; V gene: TRBV7-3; J gene: TRBJ2-7; CDR3 protein: CASSLGTGALYEQYF; CDR3 DNA: TGTGCCAGCAGCTTAGGGACAGGGGCACTCTACGAGCAGTACTTC
D gene: .; clone size: .; V gene: TRBV20-1; J gene: TRBJ1-1; CDR3 protein: CSATEWGRADSEAFF; CDR3 DNA: TGCAGTGCTACCGAATGGGGTAGGGCTGATTCTGAAGCTTTCTTT
D gene: TRBD1; clone size: once; V gene: TRBV29-1; J gene: TRBJ1-1; CDR3 protein: CSVGQGTEAFF; CDR3 DNA: TGCAGCGTGGGACAGGGCACTGAAGCTTTCTTT
D gene: .; clone size: .; V gene: TRBV20-1; J gene: TRBJ2-7; CDR3 protein: CSARGGSGRSYEQYF; CDR3 DNA: TGCAGTGCTAGAGGGGGGTCAGGGCGCTCCTACGAGCAGTACTTC
D gene: .; clone size: once; V gene: TRBV29-1; J gene: TRBJ2-7; CDR3 protein: CSVKGVTDEQYF; CDR3 DNA: TGCAGCGTTAAGGGCGTTACCGACGAGCAGTACTTC
D gene: .; clone size: .; V gene: TRBV29-1; J gene: TRBJ2-3; CDR3 protein: CSVGYVQGVRDTQYF; CDR3 DNA: TGCAGCGTTGGTTATGTTCAGGGAGTCAGAGATACGCAGTATTTT
D gene: .; clone size: once; V gene: TRBV3-1; J gene: TRBJ1-4; CDR3 protein: CASSQVMTTNEKLFF; CDR3 DNA: TGTGCCAGCAGCCAAGTTATGACAACTAATGAAAAACTGTTTTTT
D gene: TRBD1; clone size: .; V gene: TRBV14; J gene: TRBJ1-1; CDR3 protein: CASRDTGGVNTEAFF; CDR3 DNA: TGTGCCAGCAGGGATACAGGGGGAGTTAACACTGAAGCTTTCTTT
D gene: .; clone size: .; V gene: TRBV30; J gene: TRBJ2-5; CDR3 protein: CAWSATQETQYF; CDR3 DNA: TGTGCCTGGAGTGCAACTCAGGAGACCCAGTACTTC
D gene: TRBD1; clone size: .; V gene: TRBV11-2; J gene: TRBJ2-1; CDR3 protein: CASSSDRGRMGNEQFF; CDR3 DNA: TGTGCCAGCAGTTCAGACAGGGGGAGGATGGGGAATGAGCAGTTCTTC
D gene: .; clone size: .; V gene: TRBV28; J gene: TRBJ1-5; CDR3 protein: CASLEDRNNQPQHF; CDR3 DNA: TGTGCCAGCCTCGAAGACAGAAACAATCAGCCCCAGCATTTT
D gene: TRBD2; clone size: .; V gene: TRBV7-6; J gene: TRBJ2-1; CDR3 protein: CASSLFSGRAYSYNEQFF; CDR3 DNA: TGTGCCAGCAGCTTATTCAGCGGGAGAGCCTACTCCTACAATGAGCAGTTCTTC
D gene: .; clone size: .; V gene: TRBV5-4; J gene: TRBJ2-5; CDR3 protein: CASSQDIRETQYF; CDR3 DNA: TGTGCCAGCAGCCAAGACATTAGGGAGACCCAGTACTTC
D gene: TRBD1; clone size: .; V gene: TRBV14; J gene: TRBJ2-7; CDR3 protein: CASSQGIGTEKYEQYF; CDR3 DNA: TGTGCCAGCAGCCAAGGTATCGGGACAGAAAAATACGAGCAGTACTTC
D gene: TRBD2; clone size: .; V gene: TRBV27; J gene: TRBJ2-5; CDR3 protein: CASSSWTSGSETQYF; CDR3 DNA: TGTGCCAGCAGTTCCTGGACTAGCGGGAGTGAGACCCAGTACTTC
D gene: TRBD2; clone size: .; V gene: TRBV15; J gene: TRBJ2-1; CDR3 protein: CATSRSGSKYEQFF; CDR3 DNA: TGTGCCACCAGCAGAAGCGGGAGTAAGTATGAGCAGTTCTTC
D gene: .; clone size: .; V gene: TRBV5-1; J gene: TRBJ2-3; CDR3 protein: CASSPLQRAVGDTQYF; CDR3 DNA: TGCGCCAGCAGCCCACTCCAGCGGGCAGTGGGAGATACGCAGTATTTT
D gene: .; clone size: .; V gene: TRBV3-1; J gene: TRBJ1-1; CDR3 protein: CASSRQHNTEAFF; CDR3 DNA: TGTGCCAGCAGCCGCCAACATAACACTGAAGCTTTCTTT
D gene: .; clone size: .; V gene: TRBV7-2; J gene: TRBJ2-7; CDR3 protein: CASSFNRGSYEQYF; CDR3 DNA: TGTGCCAGCAGCTTTAACCGGGGGTCCTACGAGCAGTACTTC
D gene: TRBD2; clone size: .; V gene: TRBV7-3; J gene: TRBJ2-3; CDR3 protein: CASSETSGGGDTQYF; CDR3 DNA: TGTGCCAGCAGCGAGACTAGCGGGGGAGGGGATACGCAGTATTTT
D gene: .; clone size: .; V gene: TRBV9; J gene: TRBJ1-1; CDR3 protein: CASSVVPRVTEAFF; CDR3 DNA: TGTGCCAGCAGCGTAGTTCCGAGGGTCACTGAAGCTTTCTTT
D gene: .; clone size: .; V gene: TRBV29-1; J gene: TRBJ2-3; CDR3 protein: CSDETDTQYF; CDR3 DNA: TGCAGCGATGAGACAGATACGCAGTATTTT